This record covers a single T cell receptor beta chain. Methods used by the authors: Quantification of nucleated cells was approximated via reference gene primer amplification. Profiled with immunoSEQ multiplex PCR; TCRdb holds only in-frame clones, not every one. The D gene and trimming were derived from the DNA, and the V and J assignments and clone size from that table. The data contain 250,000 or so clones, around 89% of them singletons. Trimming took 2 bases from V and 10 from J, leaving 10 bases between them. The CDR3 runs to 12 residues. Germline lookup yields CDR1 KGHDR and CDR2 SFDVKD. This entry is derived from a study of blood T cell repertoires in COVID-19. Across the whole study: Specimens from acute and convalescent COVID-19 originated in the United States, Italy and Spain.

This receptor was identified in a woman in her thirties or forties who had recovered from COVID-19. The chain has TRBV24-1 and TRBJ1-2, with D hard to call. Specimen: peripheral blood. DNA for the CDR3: TGTGCCACCAGTGATTCGGCCGGGGACTACACCTTC. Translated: CATSDSAGDYTF.